The 4 T cell receptor beta chains below were found in one sample sequenced in a study of blood T cell repertoires in COVID-19. Only in-frame clones appear in the TCRdb table, and some are missing; sequencing was by immunoSEQ multiplex PCR. The sample yields around 200,000 clones, approximately 87% seen once. The sequencing sample was made of peripheral blood. These receptors were taken from a man aged 60 to 75 who had recovered from COVID-19.

This clone was observed a few times. The chain employs TRBV18 and TRBJ1-3, with 9 bases lining up with TRBD1. After removal of 3 bases from V and 4 bases from J, the junction contained 7 bases not matched to a gene. The CDR3 length is 16 residues. CDR1 is KGHSH, CDR2 LQKENI, per germline. CDR3 sequence reads: CASSPQGQGRGNTIYF. The CDR3 DNA sequence: TGTGCCAGCTCACCCCAGGGACAGGGAAGAGGAAACACCATATATTTT.

In the case of this clone: An end of the junction differs from the germline gene, which may be a read error. The chain couples TRBV29-1 to TRBJ2-2, with no clear D. The CDR3 is made up of 11 amino acids. Germline V gene lookup returns CDR1 SQVTM and CDR2 ANQGSEA. Here the CDR3 DNA reads TGCAGCGTCGAAGGGCACGGGGAGCTGTTTTTT. This encodes CSVEGHGELFF.

As DNA, the CDR3 is TGTGCCAGCAGCCTCGCCGCGCCTGGGGCTAACTACGAGCAGTACTTC. Translating it yields CASSLAAPGANYEQYF. J is TRBJ2-7 and V is TRBV28; D possibly corresponds to TRBD1 (5 bases). This CDR3 is built from 16 residues. V lost 6 bases to trimming and J lost 3 bases, with 21 bases between them. Germline V gene data show CDR1 as MDHEN and CDR2 as SYDVKM. Filled out from reference TRBV28 and TRBJ2-7, the complete variable domain reads DVKVTQSSRYLVKRTGEKVFLECVQDMDHENMFWYRQDPGLGLRLIYFSYDVKMKEKGDIPEGYSVSREKKERFSLILESASTNQTSMYLCASSLAAPGANYEQYFGPGTRLTVT.

This chain connects TRBV10-3 to TRBJ2-3; 7 nucleotides agree with TRBD2. The V gene end was trimmed by 4 bases and the J gene end by 1 base; junction bases not matched to a gene: 5. Germline values: CDR1 ENHRY, CDR2 SYGVKD. The CDR3 runs 15 residues. CDR3 DNA: TGTGCCATCAGTGGGACTAGGGGAGGCACAGATACGCAGTATTTT. Residues: CAISGTRGGTDTQYF.